The 7 T cell receptor beta chains below come from one sample, sequenced in a study of cytomegalovirus exposure and HLA in healthy donors. Primers for the PCR totalled 60 Vbeta and 13 Jbeta. Assay used: immunoSEQ multiplex PCR; TCRdb lists only in-frame clones, some missing. The repertoire holds roughly 100,000 clones, with 70% to 80% as singletons. Sequencing was carried out using PBMCs. The receptors come from a man younger than 45 in good health and CMV-seronegative.

This chain joins TRBV4-1 and TRBJ2-7; TRBD2 matches at 9 bases. The junction had 8 bases not matched to a gene; V was cut back by 3 bases and J by 2 bases. CDR3 size: 16 residues. Germline V gene lookup returns CDR1 MGHRA and CDR2 YSYEKL. CDR3 nucleotides: TGCGCCAGCAGCCATAAGGAGCGGGGGGCCCCCTACGAGCAGTACTTC. This sequence encodes CASSHKERGAPYEQYF.

The chain has TRBV6-1 and TRBJ2-2, with TRBD1 identical over 8 bases. CDR1 MNHNS and CDR2 SASEGT come from the germline V gene. J gave up 3 bases and V 7 bases, and 7 bases lay outside the gene matches. This CDR3 has 15 residues. The CDR3 coding sequence is TGTGCCAGCATCCGACAGGGGACCTACACCGGGGAGCTGTTTTTT. Translating it yields CASIRQGTYTGELFF.

The rearrangement links TRBV19 to TRBJ2-5; 7 bases are shared with TRBD2. After removal of 5 bases from V and 2 bases from J, the junction contained 5 bases not matched to a gene. Germline V gives CDR1 LNHDA, CDR2 SQIVND (reference sequence). The CDR3 runs 14 residues. This CDR3 is CASSPREAQETQYF. The CDR3, as DNA: TGTGCCAGTAGTCCACGGGAGGCGCAAGAGACCCAGTACTTC.

This CDR3 is CASSTPSSGNTIYF. The CDR3 DNA sequence: TGCGCCAGCAGTACTCCGAGCTCTGGAAACACCATATATTTT. The chain uses TRBV23-1 and TRBJ1-3; D is undetermined. TRBV23-1 is labeled an ORF, and its function is uncertain. The length of the CDR3 is 14 residues. V was cut by 5 bases and J by 0 bases, with 8 bases left in between.

This clone was observed once. The chain has TRBV25-1 and TRBJ2-7, with TRBD2 as a possible D gene (5 bases). The germline V gene encodes CDR1 MGHDK and CDR2 SYGVNS. V lost 5 bases to trimming and J lost 3 bases, with 17 bases between them. CDR3 length: 15 amino acids. The CDR3 coding sequence is TGTGCCAGCAGTCCTAGTGTGGGAGACGTCTACGAGCAGTACTTC. This sequence encodes CASSPSVGDVYEQYF.

V is TRBV27 and J is TRBJ1-2, with D perhaps TRBD1 (5 bases). The V end was cut by 7 bases, the J end by 4 bases, with 10 bases between. The CDR3 sequence is 12 residues long. Germline V gene sequence: CDR1 MNHEY, CDR2 SMNVEV (reference sequence). The CDR3 DNA reads as TGTGCCAGCAAGGACGGGGGCTATGGCTACACCTTC. This sequence encodes CASKDGGYGYTF.

V and J are TRBV5-1 and TRBJ2-5; D remains ambiguous. The germline gives CDR1 SGHRS, CDR2 YFSETQ. Trimming took off 2 bases at V and 4 bases at J, with 15 bases between the two ends. This CDR3 is 15 amino acids long. CDR3 coding DNA: TGCGCCAGCAGCTTAGAGACTCCCAATAGAGAGACCCAGTACTTC. Amino acid sequence: CASSLETPNRETQYF.